The clone carrying this T cell receptor beta chain was seen at least ten times. Its antigen is not identified. Regions amplified from RNA transcripts were the TCR beta CDR3 regions. HTBI primers were the set used in a first-round RT-PCR of the TCR CDR3. TCRdb processed the multiplex PCR reads anew with MiXCR; each CDR3 protein has one entry. The sample consists of roughly 170,000 distinct CDR3 sequences, more than 15% of them appearing once. This specimen comes from a study of T cells in Graves' hyperthyroidism and ophthalmopathy. Notes on the study in general: Also found in blood were most expanded thyroid clonotypes above 0.001.

The CDR3 extends over 14 amino acids. CDR1 and CDR2 from the germline V gene are MNHNS and SASEGT. Stable hyperthyroidism: no ophthalmopathy progression over 18 months of follow-up. Any patient presenting with uncontrolled infection, other autoimmune disease, pregnancy or lactation was left out. PBMCs came from 10 ml fresh peripheral blood. Sequenced sample: blood. The TCR comes from a woman aged 50 to 65 with Graves' hyperthyroidism. The rearrangement joins TRBV6-1 to TRBJ1-1; 7 bases are a match to TRBD1. The CDR3 loop is CAIQAGTANTEAFF. DNA of the CDR3: TGTGCTATTCAGGCCGGGACAGCCAACACTGAAGCTTTCTTT.